This T cell receptor beta chain was captured by sequencing in a study of T cell responses to AZD1222 COVID-19 vaccine. Germline CDR1 SGHTS, CDR2 YDEGEE. The trim removed 4 bases at V and 5 bases at J, leaving 7 bases unmatched. The CDR3 loop spans 16 amino acids. The table came from immunoSEQ multiplex PCR; TCRdb's copy has only in-frame clones and leaves some out. Of 130,000 or so clones listed, 91% are singletons. The starting material was peripheral blood, obtained 28 days after the second dose of the MenACWY control vaccine. V gene TRBV5-8 combines with J gene TRBJ2-2, with TRBD2 matching 11 bases. The source is an adult who received the MenACWY meningococcal vaccine as a control. CDR3 amino acids: CASSGLAGLGTGELFF. The CDR3 bases are TGTGCCAGCAGCGGACTAGCGGGTTTAGGAACCGGGGAGCTGTTTTTT.